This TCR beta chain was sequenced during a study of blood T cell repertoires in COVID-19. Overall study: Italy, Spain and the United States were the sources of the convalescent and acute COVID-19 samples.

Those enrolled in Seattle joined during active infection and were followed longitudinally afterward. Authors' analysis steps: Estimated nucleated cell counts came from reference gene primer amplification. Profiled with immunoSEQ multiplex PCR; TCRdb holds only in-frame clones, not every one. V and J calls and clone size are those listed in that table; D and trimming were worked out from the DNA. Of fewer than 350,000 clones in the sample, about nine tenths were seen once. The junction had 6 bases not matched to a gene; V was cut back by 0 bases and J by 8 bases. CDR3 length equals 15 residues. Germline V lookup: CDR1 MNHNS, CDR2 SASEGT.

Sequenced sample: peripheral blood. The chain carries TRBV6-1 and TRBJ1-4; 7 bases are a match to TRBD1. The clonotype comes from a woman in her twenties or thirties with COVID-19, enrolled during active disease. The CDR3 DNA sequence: TGTGCCAGCAGTGAAGCCCTGACAGGGCAGGAAAAACTGTTTTTT. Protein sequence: CASSEALTGQEKLFF.